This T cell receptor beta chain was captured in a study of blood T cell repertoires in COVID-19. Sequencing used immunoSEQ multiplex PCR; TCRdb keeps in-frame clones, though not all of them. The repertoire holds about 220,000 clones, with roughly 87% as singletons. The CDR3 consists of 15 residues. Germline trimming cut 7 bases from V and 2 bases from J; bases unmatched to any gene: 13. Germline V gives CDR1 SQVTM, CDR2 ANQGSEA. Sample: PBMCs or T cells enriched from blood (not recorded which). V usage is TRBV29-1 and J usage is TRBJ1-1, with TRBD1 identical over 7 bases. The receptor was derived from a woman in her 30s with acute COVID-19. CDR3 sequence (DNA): TGCAGCGCTCGGAAAGGGGGCGGTAGAAACACTGAAGCTTTCTTT. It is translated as CSARKGGGRNTEAFF.